This T cell receptor (beta chain) was found in a study of blood T cell repertoires in COVID-19 (TCRdb year 2020). The study in broad terms: Samples covering the acute and convalescent phases of COVID-19 were provided by collaborators in the United States, Italy and Spain. The repertoires were released in a freely available public database meant as a resource for research on the immune response to SARS-CoV-2. Nearly every sample came with metadata listing a de-identified subject ID, COVID-19 status, age in years and sex. Samples came from the ongoing ImmuneRACE study (first 160 participants) plus 1,254 subjects from 6 global collaborators. The prospective study material was composed of cDNA or gDNA derived from T cells, B-cell-depleted T cells, or PBMCs. Where available, HLA class I and class II types were taken from metadata supplied by the sample provider and were not determined by assay-based typing. Subjects who had been exposed to COVID-19, were actively infected with it, or had recovered from it provided the deeply sampled blood TCRbeta repertoires that made up the dataset.

V loses 2 bases at its end and J loses 0 bases; junction bases beyond the gene matches: 5. CDR1 LGHDT and CDR2 YNNKEL are derived from the germline V gene (reference sequence). CDR3 length: 17 amino acids, cysteine to phenylalanine. The CDR3 DNA has 51 bases and is translated from base 1. The research as a whole found: The quantity of clinical and demographic metadata differed by source and by participant and was supplied without curation.

Remarks on this clone: Its antigen specificity is not known. Base qualities were left out, and no much larger clone turns up one base away.

Participants in the prospective study were aged 18 to 89 years, lived in 20 to 25 United States geographic areas, and enrolled through a virtual design. To assign participants to cohorts, the prospective study relied on clinical history that participants themselves reported in a screening survey and a study questionnaire. Recovered participants in ImmuneRACE Cohort 3 were defined as having two consecutive negative NP/OP PCR tests, clearance from a healthcare professional, or resolution of symptoms. In the prospective study, mobile phlebotomists collected whole blood, serum and a nasopharyngeal or oropharyngeal swab from each participant. Over a roughly 2-month period, participants in the prospective study had the option of providing additional blood draws and questionnaires. Before DNA extraction, prospective study blood samples were shipped either frozen or at room temperature. The immunoSEQ Assay, a bias-controlled multiplex PCR, was used to amplify TCRbeta CDR3 regions from genomic DNA. On the authors' methods: The number of nucleated cells in each sample was estimated from the amplification of reference gene primers within the assay. Sequence reads were collapsed and filtered to measure the absolute abundance of every unique TCRbeta CDR3 rearrangement. Productive Simpson clonality was computed per sample as the square root of Simpson's diversity index over productive rearrangements. TCRdb carries this immuneACCESS record with in-frame sequences only. Its versions omit some clonotypes, under half of them owing to an unresolved V gene in the studies checked, with the rest unexplained. Clonal size and the V and J genes are those of that table, whereas D and trimming came from the DNA. The sample data list approximately 390,000 clones, and about 83% of these were observed just once. The ten most abundant clones make up 10% of the sample.

The chain links TRBV3-1 (or the pseudogene TRBV3-2) with TRBJ2-4; 9 bases in the middle match TRBD2. The receptor's source is a woman aged 45 to 65 who had recovered from COVID-19. Sequencing was performed on PBMCs or T cells enriched from blood (not recorded which). The CDR3 loop reads CASSQSSGDLAKNIQYF. The DNA sequence is given as TGTGCCAGCAGCCAATCTAGCGGGGACCTAGCCAAAAACATTCAGTACTTC.